These 32 T cell receptor beta chains share one sample of origin, sequenced in a study of T cells after yellow fever vaccination. From the 5' RACE reads, TCRdb called clonotypes with MiXCR, one entry per CDR3 protein. The table includes fewer than 450,000 distinct CDR3 sequences, 11% detected once. This specimen was PBMCs, taken on the day of the first yellow fever vaccination. The receptors shown here come from a young man who received the YFV17D yellow fever vaccine.

This clonotype was observed a few times. This sequence joins TRBV5-1 and TRBJ1-4; weak D call: TRBD1 (5 bases). The CDR3 extends over 14 amino acids. Germline V gene data show CDR1 as SGHRS and CDR2 as YFSETQ. Trimming cost V 0 bases and J 7 bases, with 10 bases left between them. The CDR3 loop reads CASSLAIGGEKLFF. CDR3 nucleotides: TGCGCCAGCAGCTTGGCAATCGGGGGTGAAAAACTGTTTTTT.

This clonotype occurred a few times. The rearrangement joins TRBV24-1 to TRBJ1-2, with D unclear. Looked up from germline, CDR1 is KGHDR and CDR2 is SFDVKD. This CDR3 has 12 amino acids. With 5 bases removed from V and 4 bases from J, the gap between germline ends came to 7 bases. For the CDR3, the DNA is TGTGCCACCAGTGCACGAAGCTATGGCTACACCTTC. Its protein is CATSARSYGYTF.

This chain uses TRBV27 with TRBJ1-1, with D possibly TRBD1 on 5 matching bases. CDR3 size: 16 residues. Germline-derived CDR1 and CDR2 are MNHEY and SMNVEV (reference sequence). V was clipped by 3 bases and J by 4 bases, with 18 bases between them. The CDR3 region has the DNA TGTGCCAGCAGTTTCGCCCGGGGAGGGGTGGCCACTGAAGCTTTCTTT. Amino acid sequence: CASSFARGGVATEAFF.

This clonotype was seen a handful of times. The chain employs TRBV6-1 and TRBJ2-2; D is perhaps TRBD2 (5 bases). Germline V lookup: CDR1 MNHNS, CDR2 SASEGT. CDR3 length equals 13 residues. V shed 6 bases and J shed 4 bases, with 9 bases lying between them. CDR3 amino acids: CASRLGFTGELFF. The DNA for the CDR3 is TGTGCCAGCAGACTAGGGTTCACCGGGGAGCTGTTTTTT.

There are a few counts of this clonotype. The J gene is TRBJ2-3, the V gene TRBV12-3 or TRBV12-4; no reliable D call. The CDR3 totals 13 residues. Trimming shortened V by 3 bases and J by 5 bases, and 9 bases separated the two germline ends. CDR3 amino acids: CASSFQVQDTQYF. CDR3 bases: TGTGCCAGCAGTTTTCAGGTTCAAGATACGCAGTATTTT.

The rearrangement joins TRBV20-1 to TRBJ2-3; D could derive from TRBD1 or TRBD2 (5 bases each). Trimming removed 7 bases at V and 0 bases at J, with 14 bases between. Germline V gene data show CDR1 as DFQATT and CDR2 as SNEGSKA (reference sequence). The CDR3 has 14 residues. CDR3 in amino acids: CSGTRGPSTDTQYF. The DNA of the CDR3 is TGCAGTGGGACACGGGGACCTAGCACAGATACGCAGTATTTT.

The chain combines TRBV5-1 with TRBJ1-2; a possible D gene is TRBD1 (5 bases). The germline V gene has CDR1 SGHRS and CDR2 YFSETQ. V was trimmed by 0 bases and J by 5 bases, leaving 14 bases between them. The CDR3 contains 15 residues. The CDR3 region is CASSLEPRGTYGYTF. The CDR3 DNA sequence: TGCGCCAGCAGCTTGGAGCCCCGGGGGACGTATGGCTACACCTTC.

The chain is built from TRBV10-3 and TRBJ2-2; perhaps TRBD2 as D (5 bases). V lost 7 bases and J 7 bases, leaving 19 bases between the germline ends. The CDR3 has 15 amino acids. Germline CDR1 and CDR2: ENHRY and SYGVKD. CDR3 coding DNA: TGTGCCATCACCCCGGGGTTCCAAAACGGCGGGGAGCTGTTTTTT. Its protein product is CAITPGFQNGGELFF.

This clonotype was counted a few times. J is TRBJ2-7 and V is TRBV9, with D unresolved. The CDR3 totals 16 residues. The V and J ends lost 0 bases and 4 bases respectively, with 17 bases between them. CDR1 and CDR2 from the germline V gene are SGDLS and YYNGEE. The CDR3 bases are TGTGCCAGCAGCGTAGTAAGGTCCAACCAAGGGTACGAGCAGTACGTC. Its translation is CASSVVRSNQGYEQYV.

This clonotype has only a few counts. The chain combines TRBV4-2 with TRBJ2-5, with 9 nucleotides matching TRBD2. Losses at the gene ends were 5 bases for V and 5 bases for J; bases not matched to a gene: 9. The germline CDR1 and CDR2 sequences are LGHNA and YNFKEQ. CDR3 length: 15 residues. The CDR3, as DNA: TGTGCCAGCAGCAAGGCTGGCGGGAGGGAGGAGACCCAGTACTTC. It is translated as CASSKAGGREETQYF.

The rearrangement links TRBV4-1 to TRBJ2-5; D may be TRBD2 (6 bases). From germline, CDR1 is MGHRA and CDR2 YSYEKL. V was shortened by 4 bases and J by 4 bases, with 13 bases between the two germline ends. This CDR3 is built from 14 residues. CDR3 nucleotide sequence: TGCGCCAGCAGCCCGATGGGGGGTAGAGAGACCCAGTACTTC. It encodes CASSPMGGRETQYF.

This clonotype was counted between two and nine times. J is TRBJ2-1 and V is TRBV5-5; D unclear. Trimming cost V 1 base and J 8 bases, with 7 bases left between them. Germline V gives CDR1 SGHKS, CDR2 YYEKEE (reference sequence). This CDR3 contains 12 residues. The CDR3 region has the DNA TGTGCCAGCAGCTTGCGGCTGGATGAGCAGTTCTTC. The encoded protein is CASSLRLDEQFF.

This clonotype has a count of ten or more. V usage is TRBV5-4 and J usage is TRBJ2-7; no reliable D call. The CDR3 spans 13 residues. The germline V gene has CDR1 SGHNT and CDR2 YYREEE (reference sequence). V lost 0 bases and J 6 bases, leaving 10 bases between the germline ends. CDR3: CASSLEHASEQYF. The DNA for the CDR3 is TGTGCCAGCAGCTTGGAACACGCGAGCGAGCAGTACTTC.

DNA of the CDR3: TGTGCCAGCAGGTTGGGACAGACTGGGGAGCTGTTTTTT. It translates to CASRLGQTGELFF. V usage is TRBV7-3 and J usage is TRBJ2-2; 7 nucleotides line up with TRBD1. Germline V gene lookup returns CDR1 SGHTA and CDR2 FQGTGA. Germline trimming cut 6 bases from V and 8 bases from J; bases unmatched to any gene: 6. This CDR3 comprises 13 residues. Full variable domain (rest looked up from reference TRBV7-3 and TRBJ2-2): GAGVSQTPSNKVTEKGKYVELRCDPISGHTALYWYRQSLGQGPEFLIYFQGTGAADDSGLPNDRFFAVRPEGSVSTLKIQRTERGDSAVYLCASRLGQTGELFFGEGSRLTVL.

The rearrangement joins TRBV10-3 to TRBJ1-6; 8 positions match TRBD1. Germline lookup yields CDR1 ENHRY and CDR2 SYGVKD. With V trimmed by 0 bases and J by 11 bases, 18 bases remained unmatched. The CDR3 is 19 amino acids. This CDR3 is CAISESKVSDRAYSPPLHF. The CDR3 region has the DNA TGTGCCATCAGTGAGTCGAAAGTCTCGGACAGGGCTTATTCTCCACCCCTCCACTTT.

This clonotype was found a few times. The V call is TRBV5-5, the J call TRBJ1-6, with TRBD1 matching 7 bases. The length of the CDR3 is 15 residues. The V gene's germline CDR1 is SGHKS and CDR2 YYEKEE (reference sequence). The V gene end was trimmed by 6 bases and the J gene end by 5 bases; junction bases not matched to a gene: 8. The CDR3 here is CASTSTGVNNSPLHF. The CDR3, as DNA: TGTGCCAGCACCTCTACAGGGGTGAATAATTCACCCCTCCACTTT.

This clonotype was counted between two and nine times. The gene calls are TRBV4-2 and TRBJ2-3; D may match TRBD1 or TRBD2 (6 bases each). Trimming stripped 3 bases from V and 0 bases from J, with 16 bases between. Per germline, CDR1 LGHNA and CDR2 YNFKEQ. This CDR3 spans 17 amino acids. CDR3 DNA sequence: TGTGCCAGCAGCCAGGACCCCACAGGGACTAGCACAGATACGCAGTATTTT. This codes for CASSQDPTGTSTDTQYF.

The chain couples TRBV12-3 or TRBV12-4 to TRBJ1-1, with D possibly TRBD1 on 5 matching bases. V lost 6 bases to trimming and J lost 10 bases, with 18 bases between them. This CDR3 comprises 13 residues. The CDR3 reads CASSPSQGIAAFF. Written as DNA, the CDR3 is TGTGCCAGCAGCCCGTCTCAGGGAATTGCAGCTTTCTTT.

The rearrangement joins TRBV28 to TRBJ2-7; TRBD1 matches at 7 bases. Germline CDR1 reads MDHEN; CDR2 reads SYDVKM. The ends lost 6 bases at V and 5 bases at J; junction bases unmatched: 10. CDR3 length: 14 residues. CDR3 sequence reads: CASSSNRGWDEQYV. In DNA form, the CDR3 reads TGTGCCAGCAGCTCTAACAGGGGATGGGACGAGCAGTACGTC.

This clonotype was observed a handful of times. The chain carries TRBV20-1 and TRBJ1-2; D is uncertain. V shed 0 bases and J shed 8 bases, with 10 bases lying between them. The CDR3 contains 12 residues. Germline CDR1 and CDR2: DFQATT and SNEGSKA (reference sequence). The CDR3 DNA is TGCAGTGCTAGAGAATCAGCGCGGGGCTACACCTTC. This codes for CSARESARGYTF.

V usage is TRBV18 and J usage is TRBJ2-7; the D gene is possibly TRBD1 (6 bases). Trimming cost V 5 bases and J 3 bases, with 11 bases left between them. The CDR3 length is 13 residues. The germline V gene encodes CDR1 KGHSH and CDR2 LQKENI. The CDR3: CASSFRDNYEQYV. DNA for the CDR3: TGTGCCAGCTCATTTCGGGACAACTACGAGCAGTACGTC.

This clonotype was detected ten times or more. The V gene is TRBV18, the J gene TRBJ2-1; D is possibly TRBD1 (5 bases). Germline CDR1 is KGHSH and CDR2 is LQKENI. V shed 2 bases and J shed 0 bases, with 14 bases lying between them. The CDR3 runs to 17 residues. The CDR3 protein is CASSPGATPSSYNEQFF. CDR3 DNA sequence: TGTGCCAGCTCACCAGGGGCTACCCCGAGCTCCTACAATGAGCAGTTCTTC. Complete variable domain (other parts from reference TRBV18 and TRBJ2-1): NAGVMQNPRHLVRRRGQEARLRCSPMKGHSHVYWYRQLPEEGLKFMVYLQKENIIDESGMPKERFSAEFPKEGPSILRIQQVVRGDSAAYFCASSPGATPSSYNEQFFGPGTRLTVL.

This clonotype occurred a few times. The V and J genes are TRBV4-3 and TRBJ2-1; tentatively, D is TRBD1 (6 bases). Trimming took off 1 base at V and 9 bases at J, with 19 bases between the two ends. Germline loops: CDR1 LGHNA, CDR2 YSLEER. The CDR3 has 16 amino acids. CDR3 residues: CASSQGGRQGIGEQFF. In DNA, the CDR3 is TGCGCCAGCAGCCAAGGAGGGCGGCAGGGGATCGGTGAGCAGTTCTTC.

The chain is built from TRBV6-2 or TRBV6-3 and TRBJ1-1, with 7 nucleotides matching TRBD1. The CDR3 length is 14 residues. The germline V gene encodes CDR1 MNHEY and CDR2 SVGEGT. The trim removed 6 bases at V and 7 bases at J, leaving 11 bases unmatched. CDR3 sequence: CASSSPGTESEAFF. CDR3 coding DNA: TGTGCCAGCAGCTCTCCCGGGACAGAAAGTGAAGCTTTCTTT.

This clonotype showed up just a few times. The chain employs TRBV18 and TRBJ2-7; perhaps D is TRBD1 or TRBD2 (6 bases each). Trimming took off 3 bases at V and 7 bases at J, with 16 bases between the two ends. Germline V gene lookup returns CDR1 KGHSH and CDR2 LQKENI. CDR3 length: 14 residues. The CDR3 nucleotides read TGTGCCAGCTCACCGCAGCCGGGGGCGCGAGAGCAGTACGTC. Translated: CASSPQPGAREQYV.

The J gene is TRBJ2-5, the V gene TRBV7-2, with unresolved D. Trimming shortened V by 5 bases and J by 5 bases, and 9 bases separated the two germline ends. Germline CDR1 SGHTA, CDR2 FQGNSA. The CDR3 runs 12 residues. The CDR3 sequence: CASSTSRETQYF. Here the CDR3 DNA reads TGTGCCAGCAGCACTTCTCGGGAGACCCAGTACTTC.

This clonotype was recorded a few times. CDR3 bases: TGTGCCAGCAGCTTACCGTGGGGGCAGTTCTTC. Its protein product is CASSLPWGQFF. The V and J genes are TRBV7-8 and TRBJ2-1; unclear D gene. The CDR3 extends over 11 amino acids. Germline V gene data show CDR1 as SGHVS and CDR2 as FQNEAQ. Trimming removed 2 bases from V and 12 bases from J, with 8 bases in between.

This chain uses TRBV11-2 with TRBJ2-3; tentatively, D is TRBD2 (5 bases). The CDR3 loop spans 14 amino acids. V lost 6 bases to trimming and J lost 5 bases, with 15 bases between them. Germline V gene lookup returns CDR1 SGHAT and CDR2 FQNNGV. CDR3 in DNA: TGTGCCAGCAGTTCCGGGCTAAGCGGAGATACGCAGTATTTT. Protein: CASSSGLSGDTQYF.

This clonotype was seen only a few times. The V and J genes are TRBV9 and TRBJ2-5; 7 bases are shared with TRBD2. CDR3 length equals 16 residues. The ends lost 0 bases at V and 0 bases at J; junction bases unmatched: 5. In germline, CDR1 is SGDLS, CDR2 YYNGEE. The CDR3 coding sequence is TGTGCCAGCAGCGTAGCGGCTAGCGGTTACCAAGAGACCCAGTACTTC. Its translation: CASSVAASGYQETQYF.

This clonotype was detected only a few times. This rearrangement joins TRBV4-1 to TRBJ2-3, with 7 positions matching TRBD2. The CDR3 has 18 amino acids. CDR1 and CDR2 from the germline V gene are MGHRA and YSYEKL. The J segment lost 2 bases and the V segment lost 1 base, leaving 12 bases of the junction unmatched. CDR3 DNA sequence: TGCGCCAGCAGCCAAGCGGCGTCACTCGGACTAGACACAGATACGCAGTATTTT. Translated, it gives CASSQAASLGLDTDTQYF.

This clonotype was counted only a few times. This chain uses TRBV12-3 or TRBV12-4 with TRBJ2-1; D may be TRBD1 (6 bases). CDR3 length equals 15 residues. Trimming cost V 1 base and J 6 bases, with 13 bases left between them. CDR3 coding DNA: TGTGCCAGCAGTTTAGTCCCAGGGGCTGGCAATGAGCAGTTCTTC. Translation: CASSLVPGAGNEQFF.

This clonotype has just a few counts. The chain has TRBV7-9 and TRBJ2-1; 9 bases align to TRBD2. The CDR3 extends over 16 amino acids. Germline CDR1 is SEHNR and CDR2 is FQNEAQ (reference sequence). J was trimmed by 8 bases and V by 7 bases; bases with no gene match: 15. CDR3 bases: TGTGCCAGCACCCACAGCGTTAGCGGGGGAGGATATGAGCAGTTCTTC. Encoded protein: CASTHSVSGGGYEQFF.